These T cell receptor beta chains were read from a single sample in a study of blood T cell repertoires in COVID-19. Method: immunoSEQ multiplex PCR; TCRdb's copy keeps in-frame clones and lacks some. The table includes 150,000 to 200,000 clones, 60% to 85% detected once. Sequenced input: peripheral blood. The receptors originated from a man aged 55-75 years with acute or convalescent COVID-19. Each CDR3 is given with its conserved first and last residue. Each record gives: J gene, D gene, clone size, V gene, CDR3 protein, CDR3 DNA. D genes are given only for firm matches. The size of a clone is reported for some rows only, either as once, few or many, or as a class for expanded clones.

TRBJ1-2 . . TRBV3-1/TRBV3-2 CASSQDGYLGYGYTF TGTGCCAGCAGCCAAGACGGGTATCTCGGCTATGGCTACACCTTC
TRBJ2-5 TRBD2 . TRBV5-5 CASSALAGDQETQYF TGTGCCAGCAGCGCTCTAGCGGGGGACCAAGAGACCCAGTACTTC
TRBJ1-2 . . TRBV6-2/TRBV6-3 CASSYRSLDGYTF TGTGCCAGCAGTTACCGGTCTCTGGATGGCTACACCTTC
TRBJ1-2 TRBD1 . TRBV24-1 CATSDPDRGYYGYTF TGTGCCACCAGTGATCCCGACAGGGGGTACTATGGCTACACCTTC
TRBJ2-7 . many TRBV7-9 CASSPAGGAYEQYF TGTGCCAGCAGCCCCGCGGGCGGCGCCTACGAGCAGTACTTC
TRBJ1-1 . . TRBV5-1 CASSPSGNTEAFF TGCGCCAGCAGCCCATCAGGGAACACTGAAGCTTTCTTT
TRBJ2-1 TRBD2 . TRBV6-5 CASSGTGGNEQFF TGTGCCAGCAGCGGGACGGGGGGTAATGAGCAGTTCTTC
TRBJ2-2 TRBD2 . TRBV11-3 CASSLAGGAAGELFF TGTGCCAGCAGCTTAGCCGGGGGGGCAGCCGGGGAGCTGTTTTTT
TRBJ1-1 . . TRBV13 CASSLGRGNTEAFF TGTGCCAGCAGCTTAGGCAGGGGGAACACTGAAGCTTTCTTT
TRBJ1-1 TRBD1 . TRBV18 CASSQTGTGKTEAFF TGTGCCAGCTCACAAACCGGGACAGGGAAGACTGAAGCTTTCTTT
TRBJ1-6 . . TRBV11-2 CASRPTRDIYDNSPLHF TGTGCCAGCAGGCCGACCCGGGACATCTACGATAATTCACCCCTCCACTTT
TRBJ1-2 TRBD1 . TRBV2 CASGGGSLGGGYTF TGTGCCAGCGGAGGGGGCAGCCTTGGCGGGGGCTACACCTTC
TRBJ1-6 . . TRBV4-1 CASSQGLSYNSPLHF TGCGCCAGCAGCCAAGGACTGAGCTATAATTCACCCCTCCACTTT
TRBJ2-7 TRBD2 . TRBV12-5 CASGLWASTSASYEQYF TGTGCTAGTGGTTTGTGGGCCTCTACTAGCGCCTCCTACGAGCAGTACTTC
TRBJ1-2 . . TRBV18 CASSPRQEVYGYTF TGTGCCAGCTCACCGAGACAGGAGGTCTATGGCTACACCTTC
TRBJ1-3 . . TRBV5-1 CASSQQGGPGDTIYF TGCGCCAGCAGCCAACAGGGTGGGCCGGGCGACACCATATATTTT
TRBJ1-5 . . TRBV7-8 CASSSTGQGNQPQHF TGTGCCAGCAGCTCAACGGGACAAGGGAATCAGCCCCAGCATTTT
TRBJ2-7 TRBD1 . TRBV18 CASSPQGQGSHEQYF TGTGCCAGCTCACCACAGGGACAGGGAAGCCACGAGCAGTACTTC
TRBJ1-2 . . TRBV10-1 CASGKSEGLYGYTF TGCGCCAGCGGGAAGTCGGAGGGGCTGTATGGCTACACCTTC
TRBJ1-1 . . TRBV7-2 CASSLEGRMNTEAFF TGTGCCAGCAGCTTAGAAGGCAGGATGAACACTGAAGCTTTCTTT
TRBJ1-5 . . TRBV21-1 CASSKGRQGGEPQHF TGTGCCAGCAGCAAAGGGAGACAGGGGGGCGAGCCCCAGCATTTT
TRBJ2-2 TRBD1 . TRBV24-1 CATRDRGPGELFF TGTGCCACCAGGGACAGGGGTCCCGGGGAGCTGTTTTTT